These 26 T cell receptor beta chains were all obtained from the same sample, sequenced in a study of T cell repertoires in cytomegalovirus infection. TCRdb redid the calling of the reads with MiXCR, one entry per CDR3 protein. The sample records around 630,000 distinct CDR3 sequences, 20% to 25% being singletons. Sequenced: CD8+ T cells from PBMCs. The receptors derive from a human donor in good health (CMV status not recorded). Some clones in this sample may be carry-over from other donors' samples.

The gene calls are TRBV20-1 and TRBJ1-2; TRBD1 agrees at 8 bases. The junction had 7 bases not matched to a gene; V was cut back by 0 bases and J by 1 base. The germline V gene encodes CDR1 DFQATT and CDR2 SNEGSKA (reference sequence). CDR3 length equals 16 residues. DNA of the CDR3: TGCAGTGCTAGAGATTTTACAGGGGGAATTAACTATGGCTACACCTTC. Its protein product is CSARDFTGGINYGYTF.

This clonotype was observed a handful of times. The rearrangement links TRBV12-3 or TRBV12-4 to TRBJ2-2; 10 bases line up with TRBD1. Trimming removed 5 bases from V and 3 bases from J; junction bases left unmatched: 6. The CDR3 contains 16 residues. CDR3 DNA: TGTGCCAGCAGTAAAACCGGACAGGGGGACACCGGGGAGCTGTTTTTT. This translates into CASSKTGQGDTGELFF.

The CDR3 reads CSATGLAGGRETQYF. The CDR3 region has the DNA TGCAGTGCTACGGGACTAGCGGGGGGGCGGGAGACCCAGTACTTC. The chain carries TRBV20-1 and TRBJ2-5; TRBD2 matches 16 bases. CDR1 and CDR2 from the germline V gene are DFQATT and SNEGSKA (reference sequence). V trimming: 4 bases; J trimming: 5 bases; junction bases outside the gene matches: 4. The CDR3 covers 15 residues.

Ten or more counts support this clonotype. The V and J genes are TRBV28 and TRBJ1-5; D is ambiguous. V was clipped by 2 bases and J by 0 bases, with 5 bases between them. CDR3 length equals 14 residues. Germline CDR1 and CDR2: MDHEN and SYDVKM. The CDR3 loop is CASSLEFSNQPQHF. CDR3 DNA sequence: TGTGCCAGCAGTTTAGAGTTTAGCAATCAGCCCCAGCATTTT.

V usage is TRBV6-1 and J usage is TRBJ2-1; no clear D. The CDR3 covers 16 residues. Germline V lookup: CDR1 MNHNS, CDR2 SASEGT. Trimming left V 2 bases short and J 0 bases short, with 11 bases between. The DNA of the CDR3 is TGTGCCAGCAGTGAAATGGGCGCGAGCTCCTACAATGAGCAGTTCTTC. Protein sequence: CASSEMGASSYNEQFF.

This clonotype was observed a handful of times. The rearrangement joins TRBV5-1 to TRBJ2-7; D unresolved. CDR3 length equals 14 residues. Germline V gene lookup returns CDR1 SGHRS and CDR2 YFSETQ. V dropped 4 bases and J dropped 0 bases, with 11 bases sitting between them. CDR3 in amino acids: CASSAYGISYEQYF. The CDR3 DNA follows: TGCGCCAGCAGCGCTTACGGCATCTCCTACGAGCAGTACTTC.

This clonotype was counted between two and nine times. The gene calls are TRBV13 and TRBJ2-3; D is undetermined. Trimming left V 2 bases short and J 4 bases short, with 10 bases between. The V gene's germline CDR1 is PRHDT and CDR2 FYEKMQ (reference sequence). The CDR3 covers 14 residues. CDR3 region: CASSLTDVPDTQYF. The CDR3 DNA sequence: TGTGCCAGCAGCTTAACCGACGTCCCAGATACGCAGTATTTT.

At least ten counts were recorded for this clonotype. The CDR3 sequence is CASSVLAGGPDEQYF. CDR3 nucleotide sequence: TGTGCCAGCAGCGTACTAGCGGGGGGGCCTGACGAGCAGTACTTC. The chain employs TRBV12-3 or TRBV12-4 and TRBJ2-7; TRBD2 aligns across 13 bases. V lost 6 bases and J lost 5; bases outside the gene matches: 7. This CDR3 contains 15 residues.

This rearrangement joins TRBV28 to TRBJ1-1, with D possibly TRBD1 on 5 matching bases. This CDR3 comprises 14 residues. Germline V lookup: CDR1 MDHEN, CDR2 SYDVKM. V shed 7 bases and J shed 4 bases, with 16 bases lying between them. The CDR3 protein is CASTLSGSGTEAFF. The CDR3 coding sequence is TGTGCCAGCACCCTCTCAGGGAGTGGCACTGAAGCTTTCTTT.

The CDR3, as DNA: TGTGCCAGCAGTGCGGGGATTCACGGAGATACGCAGTATTTT. Translating it yields CASSAGIHGDTQYF. V usage is TRBV12-3 or TRBV12-4 and J usage is TRBJ2-3, with D possibly being TRBD2 (6 bases). The CDR3 runs to 14 residues. V was shortened by 5 bases and J by 5 bases, with 14 bases between the two germline ends.

Of note for this clonotype: A single base separates this from a much larger clone, so it may be a read error. The J gene is TRBJ2-7, the V gene TRBV7-2; D may be TRBD1 (6 bases). Germline V gene sequence: CDR1 SGHTA, CDR2 FQGNSA. This CDR3 is 14 amino acids long. The CDR3 DNA follows: TGTGTCAGCAGCGAACAGGGCTACTCCTACGAGCAGTACGTC. Protein sequence: CVSSEQGYSYEQYV.

The chain uses TRBV7-9 and TRBJ1-6; TRBD1 is a possible D gene (6 bases). Germline V gene lookup returns CDR1 SEHNR and CDR2 FQNEAQ (reference sequence). Trimming stripped 5 bases from V and 10 bases from J, with 15 bases between. The CDR3 covers 14 residues. The CDR3 protein is CASSPSTGLSPLHF. CDR3 DNA: TGTGCCAGCAGCCCTTCGACAGGTTTGTCACCCCTCCACTTT.

At least ten counts were recorded for this clonotype. The V gene is TRBV5-1, the J gene TRBJ1-1; D not certain. The germline gives CDR1 SGHRS, CDR2 YFSETQ. The CDR3 is made up of 13 amino acids. V dropped 2 bases and J dropped 1 base, with 6 bases sitting between them. Here the CDR3 DNA reads TGCGCCAGCAGCTTCGAAGCGAACACTGAAGCTTTCTTT. Residues: CASSFEANTEAFF.

This chain links TRBV25-1 with TRBJ1-1; a weak D match, TRBD1 (5 bases). CDR1 is MGHDK and CDR2 is SYGVNS in the germline V gene. This CDR3 is built from 14 residues. Trimming cost V 0 bases and J 5 bases, with 10 bases left between them. The CDR3 coding sequence is TGTGCCAGCAGTGAATATTACGGGGGAACTGAAGCTTTCTTT. Its protein is CASSEYYGGTEAFF.

This chain connects TRBV28 to TRBJ2-7, with 8 bases fitting TRBD1. Losses at the gene ends were 5 bases for V and 7 bases for J; bases not matched to a gene: 7. The CDR3 spans 13 residues. CDR1 MDHEN and CDR2 SYDVKM come from the germline V gene. CDR3 amino acids: CASSPTDRGEQYV. CDR3 nucleotide sequence: TGTGCCAGCAGTCCTACCGACAGGGGAGAGCAGTACGTC.

This clonotype has a count of ten or more. CDR3 DNA sequence: TGTGCCAGCAGCTCATTACAGGGGGGATGGGATGAGCAGTTCTTC. Translating gives CASSSLQGGWDEQFF. The chain is built from TRBV7-2 and TRBJ2-1; 8 bases are shared with TRBD1. V lost 4 bases, J lost 8 bases, and 10 bases stayed unmatched. CDR1 and CDR2 (germline): SGHTA, FQGNSA. The CDR3 consists of 15 residues.

On this clonotype: One end of the junction fails to match germline, which may point to a read error. V usage is TRBV14 and J usage is TRBJ2-2, with TRBD2 as a possible D gene (6 bases). The CDR3 has 14 amino acids. From germline, CDR1 is SGHDN and CDR2 FVKESK. CDR3: CVSSAPGVTGELFF. CDR3 coding DNA: TGTGTCAGCAGCGCGCCGGGAGTGACCGGGGAGCTGTTTTTT.

This chain connects TRBV27 to TRBJ1-5; D is unclear. The germline V gene encodes CDR1 MNHEY and CDR2 SMNVEV (reference sequence). This CDR3 spans 16 amino acids. V was trimmed by 0 bases and J by 5 bases, leaving 14 bases between them. CDR3 loop: CASSLSGNFGYQPQHF. Here the CDR3 DNA reads TGTGCCAGCAGTTTATCGGGCAATTTTGGCTATCAGCCCCAGCATTTT.

This clonotype was counted ten times or more. This CDR3 reads CASSQVFSGANVLTF. DNA for the CDR3: TGCGCCAGCAGCCAAGTATTCTCTGGGGCCAACGTCCTGACTTTC. The chain has TRBV4-3 and TRBJ2-6; D is unresolved. With 1 base removed from V and 0 bases from J, the gap between germline ends came to 4 bases. This CDR3 is 15 amino acids long. Germline V gene lookup returns CDR1 LGHNA and CDR2 YSLEER.

Only a few counts were recorded for this clonotype. The J gene is TRBJ1-2, the V gene TRBV6-5; 8 bases match TRBD1. Trimming removed 5 bases from V and 6 bases from J; junction bases left unmatched: 5. The CDR3 is 13 amino acids. Germline V gene data show CDR1 as MNHEY and CDR2 as SVGAGI. The CDR3 DNA is TGTGCCAGCAGTCAGGGACAGGTTGATGGCTACACCTTC. Translating gives CASSQGQVDGYTF.

This clonotype came up a few times. In DNA, the CDR3 is TGTGCCAGCAGTTTTGCGGGGTTGAGCACTGAAGCTTTCTTT. It is translated as CASSFAGLSTEAFF. The V and J genes are TRBV28 and TRBJ1-1; D unclear. With 3 bases removed from V and 4 bases from J, the gap between germline ends came to 12 bases. Germline CDR1 MDHEN, CDR2 SYDVKM. This CDR3 spans 14 amino acids.

This clonotype was observed at least ten times. The V gene is TRBV7-8, the J gene TRBJ2-3; 9 positions agree with TRBD2. CDR1 and CDR2 (germline): SGHVS, FQNEAQ. This CDR3 region has 15 residues. V lost 8 bases and J lost 0; bases outside the gene matches: 6. This chain's CDR3 is CASRGSGGSTDTQYF. The CDR3 DNA follows: TGTGCCAGCCGGGGTAGCGGGGGAAGCACAGATACGCAGTATTTT.

This clonotype has more than one count but fewer than ten. The chain has TRBV24-1 and TRBJ2-1, with TRBD1 matching over 8 bases. CDR1 is KGHDR, CDR2 SFDVKD, per germline. With V trimmed by 4 bases and J by 8 bases, 12 bases remained unmatched. The CDR3 covers 16 residues. DNA for the CDR3: TGTGCCACCAGTGAGCTCCTACGGACAGGGAGAGATGAGCAGTTCTTC. Amino acids: CATSELLRTGRDEQFF.

V usage is TRBV5-1 and J usage is TRBJ1-1; D not resolved. This CDR3 comprises 13 residues. V lost 5 bases to trimming and J lost 2 bases, with 10 bases between them. The germline V gene encodes CDR1 SGHRS and CDR2 YFSETQ. This CDR3 is CASRSTDNTEAFF. As DNA, the CDR3 is TGCGCCAGCAGGTCGACGGATAACACTGAAGCTTTCTTT.

The chain has TRBV25-1 and TRBJ2-3, with D possibly matching TRBD1 (6 bases). Germline loops: CDR1 MGHDK, CDR2 SYGVNS. The CDR3 runs to 13 residues. V lost 10 bases, J lost 2 bases, and 13 bases lay in between. CDR3 amino acids: CATRQENTDTQYF. The DNA for the CDR3 is TGTGCCACCCGACAGGAGAACACAGATACGCAGTATTTT.

This clonotype was seen more than once but under ten times. The chain combines TRBV4-2 with TRBJ1-2; no reliable D call. V dropped 3 bases and J dropped 10 bases, with 6 bases sitting between them. CDR1 and CDR2 from the germline V gene are LGHNA and YNFKEQ. The CDR3 loop spans 10 amino acids. The CDR3 region has the DNA TGTGCCAGCAGCCATGAATCCTACACCTTC. This sequence encodes CASSHESYTF.